These 17 T cell receptor beta chains came from one sample sequenced in a study of cytotoxic CD8 clonotypes in ibrutinib-treated CLL. Clones were read by immunoSEQ multiplex PCR, and TCRdb kept only the in-frame ones, dropping some. The sample comprises around 330,000 clones, about 64% of which are singletons, and around 6.5% rests with the top ten. The source material was PBMCs, sampled after 36 months of ibrutinib treatment. These receptors all come from a human donor with chronic lymphocytic leukemia.

This chain joins TRBV13 and TRBJ1-2, with 7 bases matching TRBD1. The CDR3 sequence is 18 residues long. The V gene end was trimmed by 4 bases and the J gene end by 7 bases; junction bases not matched to a gene: 21. The V gene's germline CDR1 is PRHDT and CDR2 FYEKMQ (reference sequence). In nucleotides, the CDR3 is TGTGCCAGCAGCTCGGTTGCTGGGCAGGGGGAAACTATAAGTGGCTACACCTTC. Translated: CASSSVAGQGETISGYTF.

The chain uses TRBV4-1 and TRBJ2-5; a possible D gene is TRBD1 (5 bases). CDR3 size: 18 residues. Germline lookup yields CDR1 MGHRA and CDR2 YSYEKL. V was trimmed by 2 bases and J by 4 bases, leaving 23 bases between them. CDR3 protein: CASSQSGGAVPGRETQYF. The CDR3 DNA reads TGCGCCAGCAGCCAAAGTGGTGGGGCGGTCCCCGGCAGAGAGACCCAGTACTTC.

The chain joins TRBV5-1 to TRBJ1-2; maybe TRBD1 (5 bases). The germline gives CDR1 SGHRS, CDR2 YFSETQ. This CDR3 is 14 amino acids long. The V end was cut by 4 bases, the J end by 3 bases, with 13 bases between. The CDR3 bases are TGCGCCAGCAGCCCCACAACAGGTTACTATGGCTACACCTTC. It codes for CASSPTTGYYGYTF.

Note on this clone: A read error may produce the germline difference seen at one junction end. CDR3 nucleotide sequence: TGCGCCAGCAGTGAGGACAGCCGCCTCATGTTT. Amino acid sequence: CASSEDSRLMF. The rearrangement uses TRBV10-2 and TRBJ1-3, with D possibly TRBD1 on 5 matching bases. In germline, CDR1 is WSHSY, CDR2 SAAADI. This CDR3 has 11 residues.

The genes are TRBV18 and TRBJ1-1; TRBD1 matches at 9 bases. Germline trimming cut 6 bases from V and 4 bases from J; bases unmatched to any gene: 9. The CDR3 is 15 residues long. CDR1 and CDR2 (germline): KGHSH, LQKENI. The CDR3: CASSGGTGIGTEAFF. CDR3 nucleotide sequence: TGTGCCAGCTCGGGCGGGACAGGGATAGGCACTGAAGCTTTCTTT.

This clone was counted once. CDR3 amino acids: CASNRQLIGDEAFF. For the CDR3, the DNA is TGTGCCAGCAACAGACAGTTGATCGGGGATGAAGCTTTCTTT. The V call is TRBV2, the J call TRBJ1-1; TRBD1 is a possible D gene (5 bases). This CDR3 has 14 residues. Germline V gene sequence: CDR1 SNHLY, CDR2 FYNNEI. V was clipped by 7 bases and J by 7 bases, with 19 bases between them.

The rearrangement joins TRBV29-1 to TRBJ2-2, with TRBD1 as a possible D gene (6 bases). V was trimmed by 0 bases and J by 1 base, leaving 6 bases between them. Germline CDR1 reads SQVTM; CDR2 reads ANQGSEA. This CDR3 has 14 amino acids. The CDR3 bases are TGCAGCGTTGAAGAGGGACAGAACACCGGGGAGCTGTTTTTT. Translation: CSVEEGQNTGELFF.

V gene TRBV7-8 combines with J gene TRBJ1-2; D is undetermined. The germline V gene has CDR1 SGHVS and CDR2 FQNEAQ. V lost 5 bases and J 8 bases, leaving 12 bases between the germline ends. The CDR3 has 12 amino acids. The CDR3 reads CASSRNNAGYTF. In DNA form, the CDR3 reads TGTGCCAGCAGCCGGAATAATGCCGGCTACACCTTC. Using reference TRBV7-8 and TRBJ1-2 for the parts outside the CDR3, the full variable domain is GAGVSQSPRYKVAKRGQDVALRCDPISGHVSLFWYQQALGQGPEFLTYFQNEAQLDKSGLPSDRFFAERPEGSVSTLKIQRTQQEDSAVYLCASSRNNAGYTFGSGTRLTVV.

The chain employs TRBV27 and TRBJ2-7, with a possible D match to TRBD2 (6 bases). Deletions cut 0 bases from V and 5 bases from J, with 11 bases between. Looked up from germline, CDR1 is MNHEY and CDR2 is SMNVEV (reference sequence). CDR3 length: 14 amino acids. DNA of the CDR3: TGTGCCAGCAGTTTATCGGCCGGAGGGAACGAGCAGTACTTC. Amino acids: CASSLSAGGNEQYF.

The CDR3 bases are TGTGCCAGCTCACCAGGGGATTTAACTGAAGCTTTCTTT. The encoded protein is CASSPGDLTEAFF. This chain connects TRBV18 to TRBJ1-1, with D uncertain. Trimming cost V 2 bases and J 5 bases, with 9 bases left between them. Germline V gene sequence: CDR1 KGHSH, CDR2 LQKENI. The CDR3 is 13 amino acids.

The chain combines TRBV7-6 with TRBJ2-7; 7 nucleotides agree with TRBD2. CDR1 is SGHVS and CDR2 is FNYEAQ in the germline V gene. V shed 5 bases, J shed 5 bases, and the junction held 12 bases outside the gene matches. The CDR3 covers 15 residues. The CDR3 coding sequence is TGTGCCAGCAGCCTTCTTCTAGGGAGGGCGAACGAGCAGTACTTC. It codes for CASSLLLGRANEQYF.

The rearrangement joins TRBV9 to TRBJ2-3, with a tentative D call TRBD1 (7 bases). With 4 bases removed from V and 5 bases from J, the gap between germline ends came to 17 bases. Looked up from germline, CDR1 is SGDLS and CDR2 is YYNGEE. The CDR3 totals 15 residues. DNA of the CDR3: TGTGCCAGCAGCATCCGACAGGGAGCGGGAGATACGCAGTATTTT. It is translated as CASSIRQGAGDTQYF.

The V and J genes are TRBV28 and TRBJ1-2; 8 bases are shared with TRBD1. The ends lost 4 bases at V and 7 bases at J; junction bases unmatched: 11. The CDR3 length is 15 residues. The germline CDR1 and CDR2 sequences are MDHEN and SYDVKM. The DNA of the CDR3 is TGTGCCAGCAGTTCCCATCCGACAGGGGTGAGTGGCTACACCTTC. It yields the protein CASSSHPTGVSGYTF.

This clone appeared a few times. This chain links TRBV18 with TRBJ2-1; D is ambiguous. Per the germline V gene, CDR1 is KGHSH and CDR2 is LQKENI. The CDR3 is 14 residues long. The V gene lost 1 base and the J gene lost 3 bases, with 7 bases spanning the gap. The CDR3 reads CASSPRASYNEQFF. CDR3 nucleotide sequence: TGTGCCAGCTCACCACGGGCAAGCTACAATGAGCAGTTCTTC.

The chain combines TRBV28 with TRBJ2-3, with D possibly called TRBD1 or TRBD2 (6 bases each). Trimming cost V 3 bases and J 5 bases, with 18 bases left between them. Germline values: CDR1 MDHEN, CDR2 SYDVKM. The CDR3 consists of 16 residues. The CDR3 sequence: CASSLGKGEAVDTQYF. The CDR3 DNA follows: TGTGCCAGCAGTTTGGGGAAGGGGGAGGCGGTAGATACGCAGTATTTT.

The chain has TRBV14 and TRBJ2-2; D gene ambiguous. The CDR3 length is 14 residues. V was shortened by 0 bases and J by 1 base, with 3 bases between the two germline ends. The germline gives CDR1 SGHDN, CDR2 FVKESK. CDR3 nucleotide sequence: TGTGCCAGCAGCCAAGACATGAACACCGGGGAGCTGTTTTTT. Translating gives CASSQDMNTGELFF.

The chain joins TRBV28 to TRBJ2-1; 13 nucleotides match TRBD2. Germline assignment: CDR1 MDHEN and CDR2 SYDVKM. This CDR3 has 17 amino acids. Trimming took 6 bases from V and 9 from J; bases not matched to a gene: 14. For the CDR3, the DNA is TGTGCCAGCAGCCCCCTCCTCGGACTAGCGGGAGCCAGTGAGCAGTTCTTC. Translated: CASSPLLGLAGASEQFF. Based on the CDR3 plus reference TRBV28 and TRBJ2-1, the full variable domain is DVKVTQSSRYLVKRTGEKVFLECVQDMDHENMFWYRQDPGLGLRLIYFSYDVKMKEKGDIPEGYSVSREKKERFSLILESASTNQTSMYLCASSPLLGLAGASEQFFGPGTRLTVL.